This is a list of T cell receptor beta chains from one sample in a study of cytomegalovirus exposure and HLA in healthy donors. The assay was immunoSEQ multiplex PCR, and TCRdb's table has in-frame clones only and misses some. The table records approximately 100,000 clones, over 65% of them present only once. Sequenced material: PBMCs. These receptors all stem from a female donor in good health and CMV-seropositive. CDR3s leave out the opening cysteine and the closing phenylalanine or tryptophan. Each record gives: CDR3 length, clone size, V gene, CDR3 protein. Rows may omit the clone size; those that give it use once, few, many or a size class.

>15|once|TRBV4-2
ASSQAGGSGRPGELF
>12|many|TRBV25-1
ASSEMRVGTEAF
>11|NA|TRBV7-2
ASSLVADEKLF
>13|NA|TRBV7-2
ASSLDRGLVSPLH
>11|NA|TRBV5-1
ASSPQGADGYT
>11|NA|TRBV5-4
ASRNRPNTEAF
>12|few|TRBV28
ASSLYGAGQPQH
>13|few|TRBV7-2
ASGRQGAGNSPLH
>14|NA|TRBV5-5
ASSLSLAGGPYEQF
>15|NA|TRBV7-9
ASSFGQGTSGANVLT
>14|once|TRBV7-9
SSTPSRTDNTGELF
>14|once|TRBV7-9
ASSLSGTGEITEAF
>14|NA|TRBV6-1
ASNEGPGTVTGELF
>17|NA|TRBV7-3
ASSLRGGGTSGSQGEQF
>13|few|TRBV2
ASRATGQGGGTQY
>11|NA|TRBV28
ASSEGSNTEAF
>13|once|TRBV19
ASSMSGTGRYEQY
>13|NA|TRBV27
ASVETSGIYETQY
>17|NA|TRBV5-1
ASSFPLVATESSYNEQF
>13|NA|TRBV5-1
ASSSSGKSLLEQY
>11|NA|TRBV19
ASSIGTAYEQY
>12|NA|TRBV7-9
ASSLDSPNQPQH
>12|few|TRBV10-3
AISEGLAGHEQY
>10|NA|TRBV5-1
ASREEGPILF
>14|NA|TRBV7-2
ASSLRPGGRNTEAF
>11|NA|TRBV7-6
ASSTNGGQTQY
>13|NA|TRBV30
AWSVPGVLKNNEY
>11|few|TRBV29-1
SVWDRGTDTQY
>10|NA|TRBV5-1
ASSPPDTEAF
>13|few|TRBV5-1
ASSVYRGMNTEAF
>11|NA|TRBV5-4
ASSLSPIYEQY
>12|NA|TRBV10-1
AIYTGASNQPQH